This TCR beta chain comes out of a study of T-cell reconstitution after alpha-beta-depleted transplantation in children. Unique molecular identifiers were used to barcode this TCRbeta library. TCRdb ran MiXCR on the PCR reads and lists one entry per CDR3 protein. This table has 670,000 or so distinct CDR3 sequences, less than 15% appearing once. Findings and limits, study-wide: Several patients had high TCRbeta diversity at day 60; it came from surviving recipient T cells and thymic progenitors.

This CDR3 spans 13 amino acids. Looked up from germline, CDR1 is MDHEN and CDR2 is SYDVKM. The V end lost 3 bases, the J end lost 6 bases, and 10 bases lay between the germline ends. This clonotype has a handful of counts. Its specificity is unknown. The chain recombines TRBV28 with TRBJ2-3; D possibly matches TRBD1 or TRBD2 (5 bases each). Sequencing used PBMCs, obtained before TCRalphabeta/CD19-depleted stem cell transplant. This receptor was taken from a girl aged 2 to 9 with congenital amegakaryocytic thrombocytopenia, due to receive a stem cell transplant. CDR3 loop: CASSFEGRDTQYF. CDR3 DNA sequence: TGTGCCAGCAGTTTTGAGGGGCGTGATACGCAGTATTTT. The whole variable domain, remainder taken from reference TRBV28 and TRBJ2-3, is DVKVTQSSRYLVKRTGEKVFLECVQDMDHENMFWYRQDPGLGLRLIYFSYDVKMKEKGDIPEGYSVSREKKERFSLILESASTNQTSMYLCASSFEGRDTQYFGPGTRLTVL.